This T cell receptor (beta chain) was identified during a study of identical twins. Notes on the study in general: A partial confounding effect on zero-insertion analyses could come from invariant MAIT and iNKT cells.

In this sample, this clonotype turned up a few times. The target antigen is unknown. Template switching, a step in the protocol, added a universal primer site, and cDNA carried unique molecular identifiers. TCRdb passed the 5' RACE reads through MiXCR, listing each CDR3 protein once. The table lists about 240,000 distinct CDR3 sequences, 8% to 11% of them singletons. CDR3 length equals 12 residues. V was shortened by 1 base and J by 14 bases, with 9 bases between the two germline ends. Germline V CDR1 and CDR2: LGHDT, YNNKEL (reference sequence). The receptor comes from a middle-aged man in good health. Sequenced input: memory T cells sorted from blood. V gene TRBV3-1 combines with J gene TRBJ1-6; D is ambiguous. CDR3 sequence (DNA): TGTGCCAGCAGCCAAGGCGCAGAGGCCCTCCACTTT. Its translation is CASSQGAEALHF. The whole variable domain, remainder taken from reference TRBV3-1 and TRBJ1-6, is DTAVSQTPKYLVTQMGNDKSIKCEQNLGHDTMYWYKQDSKKFLKIMFSYNNKELIINETVPNRFSPKSPDKAHLNLHINSLELGDSAVYFCASSQGAEALHFGNGTRLTVT.